This T cell receptor beta chain was recovered during a study of T cell responses to AZD1222 COVID-19 vaccine (dated by TCRdb to 2020 to 2022). Context from the whole study: AZD1222 recipients given second doses at about 4 weeks or at about 12 weeks were pooled, since spike-specific TCR depth and breadth were not found to differ between the two schedules. TCR sequencing covered roughly 230 trial participants: some 210 given two doses of AZD1222 and 26 given two doses of MenACWY control vaccine. Trial participants were enrolled by age into subgroups of 18-55, 56-69 and 70-plus years, and roughly 150, 30 and 60 TCR-sequenced participants, respectively, were included in these subgroups. The full study reports these points: A significant rise in spike-specific TCR breadth and depth was observed after two AZD1222 doses relative to day 0 and relative to MenACWY recipients. Participants were mostly white British, with more females than males. The authors suggested clonal diversity may have been underestimated. Conclusions about previously exposed vaccinees are limited, since just a handful of AZD1222 recipients were seropositive for SARS-CoV-2 at baseline. Because no day 14 peak-response samples were available, repertoires were characterized only after the peak T cell response. The 56-69-year group was small, and its depth increase did not reach significance, likely because of low power. Vaccine-associated CD4 TCRs spanned the whole spike protein, with dominant responses in regions 160-218 and 743-854. Epitopes outside the regions mutated in the B.1.351 and B.1.1.7 variants were reportedly recognized by nearly half of the unique spike-specific TCRs.

The CDR3 runs 15 amino acids, cysteine and phenylalanine included. Only the CDR3 DNA is retained, 45 bases long and in frame from the first base. The germline V gene specifies KGHDR as CDR1 and SFDVKD as CDR2. V loses 7 bases, J loses 5 bases, and the germline ends lie 18 bases apart. The sample's time point label, in plain terms: baseline before first vaccination. The vaccinee samples were drawn from two UK trials, COV001 and COV002, one of which was a single-blind randomized controlled phase 2/3 trial testing AZD1222 (ChAdOx1 nCoV-19) in healthy adults. For TCRbeta chain sequencing, PBMC samples were collected from trial participants at day 0 and at day 28 after the second dose. The CDR3 regions of human TCRbeta chains were analyzed by immunosequencing. The paper's processing steps were these. TCRs in the repertoires were matched against a reference library of SARS-CoV-2-specific TCRs that had been generated with the MIRA antigen-specificity platform. Breadth was defined as the fraction of unique TCRs that were SARS-CoV-2-associated. Depth was defined as the fraction of total T cells that were SARS-CoV-2-associated. Using the MIRA data, every spike-specific TCR was mapped to the spike region that the TCR reacted to and assigned to either a CD4 or a CD8 class. Log10-transformed breadth and depth values were compared by one-way ANOVA with Sidak's multiple comparisons tests. TCRdb limited this immuneACCESS table to in-frame rearrangements with V and J called. A share of clones is missing; checked studies link under half to unresolved V genes, and the rest is unexplained. V and J calls and clone size are as listed in that table; D and trimming were resolved from the DNA. The sample records about 120,000 clones, about 90% of which are singletons. Of the sample, 5% to 6% is held by the ten largest clones.

Worth noting for this clone: The antigen it binds to is not known. No much larger clonotype is one base removed from it; base qualities were not supplied.

The origin of this receptor is an adult in good health. The sequencing here drew on peripheral blood, taken on day 0 of AZD1222 vaccination. The sequence is built from TRBV24-1 and TRBJ2-3; the D segment could be TRBD1, given 5 matching bases. CDR3 reads: CATRTGWGSGDTQYF. In nucleotides, the sequence is TGTGCCACCAGGACCGGGTGGGGCTCCGGAGATACGCAGTATTTT.